This entry concerns a single T cell receptor (beta chain). Its antigen remains unknown. The sample is drawn from a study of OX40 agonist ivuxolimab in advanced cancers. Notes on the study in general: Expansion of clones was among the lowest in partial responders at 0.1-3.0 mg/kg. With doses of 0.1 to 3.0 mg/kg, CD4+ and CD8+ blood T cells had undergone clonal expansion by week 6.

TCRdb keeps only in-frame clones here, not all; method: immunoSEQ multiplex PCR. The table includes roughly 70,000 clones, 82% detected once. The specimen comprised CD4+ or CD8+ T cells sorted from blood, sampled in a trial of the OX40 agonist ivuxolimab. The origin of this receptor is an adult with an advanced solid tumor such as melanoma, head and neck, liver or kidney cancer.

As DNA, the CDR3 is TGTGCCAGCAGCGTAGTCGGGAGCGGGATCACAGATACGCAGTATTTT. This translates into CASSVVGSGITDTQYF. The V call is TRBV9, the J call TRBJ2-3; 7 positions match TRBD2. The CDR3 runs to 16 residues. The V and J ends lost 0 bases and 2 bases, in that order; junction bases with no gene match: 6. Germline V lookup: CDR1 SGDLS, CDR2 YYNGEE.